This T cell receptor (beta chain) stems from a study of cytomegalovirus exposure and HLA in healthy donors. Study-wide findings and caveats: Clonal expansion was found to be greater in HLA-associated TCR beta chains than in equally common others in a later analysis. Analyzed later, association rates of TCRs varied across HLA loci, with DRB1 most and HLA-C fewest.

Donors counted as nominally healthy when sampled, yet unrecorded immune exposures were likely. The PCR made use of 60 Vbeta and 13 Jbeta primers. TCRdb's copy holds only in-frame clones and misses some; the assay was immunoSEQ multiplex PCR. The repertoire holds under 200,000 clones, with roughly 80% as singletons. With respect to this clone: Its matching antigen is unknown.

This receptor was taken from a man aged 30 to 45 in good health and CMV-seronegative. The sequencing input was PBMCs.

The CDR3 DNA reads TGTGCCAGCAGCCCCCGACTAGCGGGAGGGGCGACAGATACGCAGTATTTT. As protein: CASSPRLAGGATDTQYF. The V call is TRBV14, the J call TRBJ2-3; TRBD2 matches at 14 bases. Looked up from germline, CDR1 is SGHDN and CDR2 is FVKESK. The CDR3 sequence is 17 residues long. Trimming at V came to 4 bases and at J to 3 bases, leaving 6 bases not matched to a gene. Complete variable domain (other parts from reference TRBV14 and TRBJ2-3): EAGVTQFPSHSVIEKGQTVTLRCDPISGHDNLYWYRRVMGKEIKFLLHFVKESKQDESGMPNNRFLAERTGGTYSTLKVQPAELEDSGVYFCASSPRLAGGATDTQYFGPGTRLTVL.